One sample yielded the 32 T cell receptor beta chains listed below, sequenced in a study of cytotoxic CD8 clonotypes in ibrutinib-treated CLL. Profiled with immunoSEQ multiplex PCR; TCRdb holds only in-frame clones, not every one. Among approximately 140,000 clones, 91% were seen once, and the ten largest hold under 14%. Sequenced material: PBMCs, taken after 12 months of ibrutinib treatment. The receptors shown here come from a human donor with chronic lymphocytic leukemia.

The chain uses TRBV6-6 and TRBJ2-7; weak D call: TRBD2 (5 bases). In germline, CDR1 is MNHNY, CDR2 SVGAGI (reference sequence). The CDR3 contains 14 residues. V lost 6 bases to trimming and J lost 11 bases, with 23 bases between them. CDR3 sequence (DNA): TGTGCCAGCAGCCCCAGTATAGCTACTACGAGGGAGTACTTC. Its protein is CASSPSIATTREYF.

The chain uses TRBV4-3 and TRBJ2-4, with TRBD1 matching over 7 bases. J was trimmed by 9 bases and V by 0 bases; bases with no gene match: 8. Germline V lookup: CDR1 LGHNA, CDR2 YSLEER. This CDR3 comprises 15 residues. CDR3 in DNA: TGCGCCAGCAGCCAAGAAACGGACAGGATGGCCATTCAGTACTTC. Translating gives CASSQETDRMAIQYF.

The V and J genes are TRBV27 and TRBJ2-5, with D perhaps assigned TRBD1 or TRBD2 (6 bases each). Germline values: CDR1 MNHEY, CDR2 SMNVEV (reference sequence). V gave up 6 bases and J gave up 4 bases, with 18 bases separating them. This CDR3 contains 15 residues. The CDR3 here is CASSPAVGGAETQYF. The CDR3 coding sequence is TGTGCCAGCAGCCCCGCGGTCGGGGGCGCAGAGACCCAGTACTTC.

The V call is TRBV10-3, the J call TRBJ2-1, with 11 bases identical to TRBD2. With 7 bases clipped from V and 7 bases from J, the junction kept 3 bases outside the gene matches. The CDR3 covers 13 residues. Per the germline V gene, CDR1 is ENHRY and CDR2 is SYGVKD. The CDR3: CAINLAGGNEQFF. In DNA, the CDR3 is TGTGCCATCAACCTAGCGGGAGGTAATGAGCAGTTCTTC.

The V call is TRBV20-1, the J call TRBJ2-5; D uncertain. The CDR3 is made up of 11 amino acids. Trimming pared 0 bases from V and 5 bases from J, leaving 4 bases between. Germline CDR1 DFQATT, CDR2 SNEGSKA (reference sequence). The CDR3 DNA reads TGCAGTGCTAGAGATCTCGAGACCCAGTACTTC. Amino acids: CSARDLETQYF.

A single count supports this clone. The rearrangement joins TRBV27 to TRBJ2-1; 9 nucleotides match TRBD2. V shed 2 bases, J shed 5 bases, and the junction held 4 bases outside the gene matches. CDR3 size: 15 residues. Germline assignment: CDR1 MNHEY and CDR2 SMNVEV (reference sequence). CDR3 sequence (DNA): TGTGCCAGCAGTTTAGGTATAGCGGGAGACAATGAGCAGTTCTTC. It translates to CASSLGIAGDNEQFF.

This clone has a single count. The chain is built from TRBV7-9 and TRBJ1-1; 12 positions match TRBD1. The CDR3 has 16 amino acids. J gave up 4 bases and V 6 bases, and 9 bases lay outside the gene matches. CDR1 and CDR2 from the germline V gene are SEHNR and FQNEAQ (reference sequence). CDR3 loop: CASSYGTGGFGTEAFF. In DNA, the CDR3 is TGTGCCAGCAGTTACGGGACAGGGGGCTTCGGCACTGAAGCTTTCTTT.

This clone was seen once. The chain combines TRBV2 with TRBJ2-1; 9 nucleotides agree with TRBD1. The CDR3 spans 18 residues. From germline, CDR1 is SNHLY and CDR2 FYNNEI. V shed 5 bases, J shed 0 bases, and the junction held 11 bases outside the gene matches. The CDR3 DNA sequence: TGTGCCAGCAGTCGTACGACAGGGGGTTCGAGCTCCTACAATGAGCAGTTCTTC. It codes for CASSRTTGGSSSYNEQFF.

This rearrangement joins TRBV7-8 to TRBJ1-1, with TRBD1 matching 10 bases. Germline V lookup: CDR1 SGHVS, CDR2 FQNEAQ. The CDR3 spans 16 residues. The junction had 10 bases not matched to a gene; V was cut back by 2 bases and J by 7 bases. CDR3 loop: CASSLSGQGVVIEAFF. DNA of the CDR3: TGTGCCAGCAGCTTATCAGGACAGGGGGTTGTGATTGAAGCTTTCTTT. The full variable domain, in which reference TRBV7-8 and TRBJ1-1 provide the parts outside the CDR3, is GAGVSQSPRYKVAKRGQDVALRCDPISGHVSLFWYQQALGQGPEFLTYFQNEAQLDKSGLPSDRFFAERPEGSVSTLKIQRTQQEDSAVYLCASSLSGQGVVIEAFFGQGTRLTVV.

This chain joins TRBV11-1 and TRBJ2-7; 10 bases are shared with TRBD1. Trimming cost V 3 bases and J 2 bases; bases outside gene matches: 4. The germline gives CDR1 SGHAT, CDR2 FQDESV (reference sequence). The CDR3 totals 15 residues. The CDR3 coding sequence is TGTGCCAGCAGCTTCGGACAGGGGGGTACCTACGAGCAGTACTTC. Translation: CASSFGQGGTYEQYF.

The chain links TRBV28 to TRBJ2-7; 9 bases match TRBD2. This CDR3 contains 17 residues. In germline, CDR1 is MDHEN, CDR2 SYDVKM. The V and J ends lost 3 bases and 0 bases, in that order; junction bases with no gene match: 9. In DNA form, the CDR3 reads TGTGCCAGCAGTTTTCGGGCTAGCGGGGTTCGCTCCTACGAGCAGTACTTC. It yields the protein CASSFRASGVRSYEQYF.

The chain joins TRBV30 to TRBJ1-5; D gene ambiguous. Germline CDR1 reads GTSNPN; CDR2 reads SVGIG (reference sequence). The CDR3 covers 13 residues. Trimming took 4 bases from V and 0 from J, leaving 7 bases between them. CDR3 protein: CAWTGYSNQPQHF. In DNA form, the CDR3 reads TGTGCCTGGACAGGTTATAGCAATCAGCCCCAGCATTTT.

In the case of this clone: This same CDR3 is encoded by further DNA sequences in the sample. V gene TRBV7-2 combines with J gene TRBJ2-3; no definite D call. The germline V gene has CDR1 SGHTA and CDR2 FQGNSA. Trimming stripped 5 bases from V and 2 bases from J, with 8 bases between. This CDR3 contains 13 residues. This chain's CDR3 is CASSLGSTDTQYF. In DNA, the CDR3 is TGTGCCAGCAGCCTCGGGTCCACAGATACGCAGTATTTT.

V is TRBV13 and J is TRBJ2-1; 8 bases align to TRBD2. Germline CDR1 is PRHDT and CDR2 is FYEKMQ (reference sequence). The V and J ends lost 4 bases and 10 bases, in that order; junction bases with no gene match: 15. This CDR3 has 16 amino acids. The CDR3 reads CASSSKWSGRMGEQFF. The CDR3 DNA reads as TGTGCCAGCAGCTCCAAGTGGAGCGGGAGAATGGGAGAGCAGTTCTTC.

This chain connects TRBV29-1 to TRBJ1-1, with TRBD1 matching over 8 bases. Germline CDR1 SQVTM, CDR2 ANQGSEA. J lost 5 bases, V lost 5 bases, and 7 bases had no gene match. The CDR3 is 13 residues long. CDR3 DNA: TGCAGCGTTTCAGGGGGCTATCGGACTGAAGCTTTCTTT. Its translation is CSVSGGYRTEAFF.

The chain uses TRBV2 and TRBJ1-1; D call uncertain. Germline lookup yields CDR1 SNHLY and CDR2 FYNNEI. V was trimmed by 9 bases and J by 1 base, leaving 6 bases between them. The CDR3 has 11 amino acids. CDR3 residues: CASLENTEAFF. As DNA, the CDR3 is TGTGCCAGTTTAGAGAACACTGAAGCTTTCTTT.

The chain has TRBV11-2 and TRBJ1-1, with a weak D call TRBD1 (6 bases). The CDR3 covers 14 residues. Per germline, CDR1 SGHAT and CDR2 FQNNGV. Trimming removed 1 base at V and 3 bases at J, with 9 bases between. DNA for the CDR3: TGTGCCAGCAGCTTAGTGGAGGGGGACACTGAAGCTTTCTTT. This sequence encodes CASSLVEGDTEAFF.

This clone was recorded only once. The V and J genes are TRBV5-8 and TRBJ2-6; D uncertain. With 4 bases removed from V and 0 bases from J, the gap between germline ends came to 11 bases. The CDR3 sequence is 16 residues long. Germline values: CDR1 SGHTS, CDR2 YDEGEE. In DNA, the CDR3 is TGTGCCAGCAGCCCTAGTGGGGACTCTGGGGCCAACGTCCTGACTTTC. Translated: CASSPSGDSGANVLTF.

This clone occurred once. The CDR3 region is CASSLGLAGGEQFF. CDR3 sequence (DNA): TGTGCCAGCAGCCTGGGACTAGCGGGGGGTGAGCAGTTCTTC. The chain employs TRBV7-3 and TRBJ2-1; TRBD2 aligns across 15 bases. Looked up from germline, CDR1 is SGHTA and CDR2 is FQGTGA. The V gene end was trimmed by 5 bases and the J gene end by 9 bases; junction bases not matched to a gene: 2. The CDR3 extends over 14 amino acids.

The chain uses TRBV28 and TRBJ2-7; D ambiguous. Deletions cut 2 bases from V and 0 bases from J, with 5 bases between. The CDR3 runs 13 residues. Germline assignment: CDR1 MDHEN and CDR2 SYDVKM. The CDR3 sequence: CASSLHPSYEQYF. CDR3 nucleotide sequence: TGTGCCAGCAGTTTACATCCCTCCTACGAGCAGTACTTC.

This chain connects TRBV10-2 to TRBJ2-1; 8 nucleotides align to TRBD2. The CDR3 has 14 residues. Germline V gives CDR1 WSHSY, CDR2 SAAADI. V was pared by 6 bases and J by 5 bases, with 6 bases of the junction left unmatched. The CDR3: CASRGSGIHNEQFF. The CDR3 region has the DNA TGCGCCAGCAGGGGTAGCGGGATCCACAATGAGCAGTTCTTC.

The chain has TRBV6-5 and TRBJ2-5; no clear D gene. This CDR3 contains 16 residues. The V end lost 0 bases, the J end lost 5 bases, and 16 bases lay between the germline ends. Germline values: CDR1 MNHEY, CDR2 SVGAGI. In nucleotides, the CDR3 is TGTGCCAGCAGTTACTCCGACCCCGGTCACCGGGAGACCCAGTACTTC. Amino acid sequence: CASSYSDPGHRETQYF.

The rearrangement links TRBV4-3 to TRBJ2-1; D remains unclear. Trimming left V 4 bases short and J 3 bases short, with 10 bases between. Germline V gives CDR1 LGHNA, CDR2 YSLEER. The CDR3 covers 14 residues. In DNA, the CDR3 is TGCGCCAGCAGCCCCATCCCGATCTACAATGAGCAGTTCTTC. Its translation: CASSPIPIYNEQFF.

J is TRBJ2-4 and V is TRBV29-1; no definite D call. The V gene's germline CDR1 is SQVTM and CDR2 ANQGSEA. V was cut by 4 bases and J by 12 bases, with 22 bases left in between. The CDR3 has 14 residues. The CDR3 sequence: CSVAGAKMETSQYF. DNA for the CDR3: TGCAGCGTTGCTGGTGCCAAAATGGAAACATCTCAGTACTTC.

A few counts support this clone. The chain is built from TRBV6-1 and TRBJ1-5; D perhaps matches TRBD1 (6 bases). This CDR3 region has 14 residues. The V end lost 8 bases, the J end lost 4 bases, and 15 bases lay between the germline ends. Per the germline V gene, CDR1 is MNHNS and CDR2 is SASEGT. Written as DNA, the CDR3 is TGTGCCAGCGGGGGGGGGCTGGTGAATCAGCCCCAGCATTTT. Translating gives CASGGGLVNQPQHF.

This clone was recorded once. The chain uses TRBV19 and TRBJ2-1, with 9 bases identical to TRBD2. This CDR3 spans 17 amino acids. V trimming: 3 bases; J trimming: 1 base; junction bases outside the gene matches: 7. Germline V lookup: CDR1 LNHDA, CDR2 SQIVND (reference sequence). This CDR3 is CASSMNSGRSSYNEQFF. The CDR3 DNA follows: TGTGCCAGTAGTATGAATAGCGGGAGAAGTTCCTACAATGAGCAGTTCTTC. The full variable domain, in which reference TRBV19 and TRBJ2-1 provide the parts outside the CDR3, is DGGITQSPKYLFRKEGQNVTLSCEQNLNHDAMYWYRQDPGQGLRLIYYSQIVNDFQKGDIAEGYSVSREKKESFPLTVTSAQKNPTAFYLCASSMNSGRSSYNEQFFGPGTRLTVL.

This clone was detected once. The chain recombines TRBV11-1 with TRBJ2-5; TRBD1 matches at 8 bases. Germline V gives CDR1 SGHAT, CDR2 FQDESV (reference sequence). This CDR3 contains 15 residues. The trim removed 5 bases at V and 5 bases at J, leaving 10 bases unmatched. In DNA, the CDR3 is TGTGCCAGCAGCCTCAACAGGGGGTCGAGGGAGACCCAGTACTTC. It translates to CASSLNRGSRETQYF. The whole variable domain, filled in from reference TRBV11-1 and TRBJ2-5, reads EAEVAQSPRYKITEKSQAVAFWCDPISGHATLYWYRQILGQGPELLVQFQDESVVDDSQLPKDRFSAERLKGVDSTLKIQPAELGDSAMYLCASSLNRGSRETQYFGPGTRLLVL.

The chain carries TRBV19 and TRBJ1-2; unclear D gene. The CDR3 is made up of 17 amino acids. V was trimmed by 3 bases and J by 0 bases, leaving 17 bases between them. CDR1 and CDR2 (germline): LNHDA, SQIVND (reference sequence). The CDR3 is CASSILSVGSANYGYTF. The CDR3 region has the DNA TGTGCCAGTAGTATTCTTTCGGTGGGATCGGCTAACTATGGCTACACCTTC. Complete variable domain (other parts from reference TRBV19 and TRBJ1-2): DGGITQSPKYLFRKEGQNVTLSCEQNLNHDAMYWYRQDPGQGLRLIYYSQIVNDFQKGDIAEGYSVSREKKESFPLTVTSAQKNPTAFYLCASSILSVGSANYGYTFGSGTRLTVV.

V gene TRBV4-3 combines with J gene TRBJ2-7, with 11 positions matching TRBD2. The germline V gene has CDR1 LGHNA and CDR2 YSLEER. Trimming removed 4 bases from V and 0 bases from J; junction bases left unmatched: 5. CDR3 length: 16 amino acids. This CDR3 is CASSPRLAGSSYEQYF. The CDR3, as DNA: TGCGCCAGCAGCCCTCGACTAGCGGGAAGCTCCTACGAGCAGTACTTC.

Here the CDR3 reads CASSPLHPTEAFF. Written as DNA, the CDR3 is TGTGCCAGCAGCCCCCTGCACCCCACTGAAGCTTTCTTT. This sequence joins TRBV28 and TRBJ1-1; D is undetermined. CDR3 size: 13 residues. Trimming cost V 6 bases and J 4 bases, with 12 bases left between them. CDR1 is MDHEN, CDR2 SYDVKM, per germline.

The chain carries TRBV6-5 and TRBJ1-2; perhaps TRBD1 as D (6 bases). Trimming removed 5 bases from V and 5 bases from J, with 12 bases in between. The CDR3 runs 13 residues. From germline, CDR1 is MNHEY and CDR2 SVGAGI. CDR3 DNA sequence: TGTGCCAGCAGTCCTCGGGACACATATGGCTACACCTTC. The encoded protein is CASSPRDTYGYTF.

On this clone itself: Because the CDR3's place on the DNA is in doubt, the DNA is left out and the CDR3 is given as listed by TCRdb. J is TRBJ2-3 and V is TRBV1; the D call in the table, TRBD2, was not verified against the DNA. TRBV1 is assigned pseudogene status. Counting both end residues, the CDR3 totals 14 amino acids. The CDR3 reads CTSSFGLGTDTQYF.